One sample yielded the 22 T cell receptor beta chains listed below, sequenced in a study of T cells in localized non-small cell lung cancer. Only in-frame clones appear in the TCRdb table, and some are missing; sequencing was by immunoSEQ multiplex PCR. In the table there are over 50,000 clones, over 80% of which are singletons. The starting material was peripheral blood mononuclear cells, obtained before any cancer treatment. These receptors all stem from a man between 35 and 75 years old with stage III lung adenocarcinoma.

This chain joins TRBV7-2 and TRBJ1-3; possible D gene TRBD1, 6 bases. The ends were cut back, 5 bases at V and 0 bases at J, with 11 bases in the middle. Germline loops: CDR1 SGHTA, CDR2 FQGNSA. The CDR3 covers 15 residues. The CDR3 DNA follows: TGTGCCAGCAGCCTGACAGGACCCTCTGGAAACACCATATATTTT. It is translated as CASSLTGPSGNTIYF.

The chain uses TRBV5-1 and TRBJ2-7; D not certain. Trimming shortened V by 5 bases and J by 0 bases, and 12 bases separated the two germline ends. Germline V gives CDR1 SGHRS, CDR2 YFSETQ. The CDR3 is 14 amino acids. CDR3 region: CASSPRPASYEQYF. CDR3 coding DNA: TGCGCCAGCAGTCCCAGACCAGCCTCCTACGAGCAGTACTTC.

As to this clone: One junction end disagrees with the germline gene, perhaps due to a read error. The chain uses TRBV29-1 and TRBJ1-2; D might be TRBD1 (6 bases). The CDR3 contains 12 residues. Looked up from germline, CDR1 is SQVTM and CDR2 is ANQGSEA. The CDR3 bases are TGCAGCGTGGAAGCGGACAGTCGGGGCTACACCTTC. This gives the protein CSVEADSRGYTF.

The chain recombines TRBV7-2 with TRBJ2-1, with TRBD1 matching 7 bases. The germline V gene encodes CDR1 SGHTA and CDR2 FQGNSA. With 5 bases clipped from V and 8 bases from J, the junction kept 12 bases outside the gene matches. This CDR3 comprises 15 residues. In nucleotides, the CDR3 is TGTGCCAGCAGCCTTTGGGGAAACAGGGGCGATGAGCAGTTCTTC. It translates to CASSLWGNRGDEQFF. Full variable domain (remainder filled in from reference TRBV7-2 and TRBJ2-1): GAGVSQSPSNKVTEKGKDVELRCDPISGHTALYWYRQSLGQGLEFLIYFQGNSAPDKSGLPSDRFSAERTGGSVSTLTIQRTQQEDSAVYLCASSLWGNRGDEQFFGPGTRLTVL.

This clone turned up a few times. This chain joins TRBV7-9 and TRBJ1-4; D gene unclear. Germline CDR1 and CDR2: SEHNR and FQNEAQ (reference sequence). The length of the CDR3 is 16 residues. V shed 5 bases and J shed 0 bases, with 13 bases lying between them. CDR3 residues: CASSPGAGATNEKLFF. The CDR3 DNA sequence: TGTGCCAGCAGCCCGGGTGCCGGGGCAACTAATGAAAAACTGTTTTTT.

This clone has a single count. J is TRBJ1-1 and V is TRBV6-1; D gene unclear. The V end was cut by 1 base, the J end by 6 bases, with 12 bases between. This CDR3 has 14 residues. CDR1 is MNHNS, CDR2 SASEGT, per germline. The chain's CDR3 is CASSEGLEDPEAFF. CDR3 DNA sequence: TGTGCCAGCAGTGAAGGTTTGGAGGACCCTGAAGCTTTCTTT.

V gene TRBV18 combines with J gene TRBJ2-3; D remains unclear. Trimming removed 6 bases from V and 3 bases from J, with 10 bases in between. The germline CDR1 and CDR2 sequences are KGHSH and LQKENI. The CDR3 sequence is 13 residues long. CDR3 region: CASSPESTDTQYF. The DNA of the CDR3 is TGTGCCAGCTCGCCGGAAAGTACAGATACGCAGTATTTT. The full variable domain, in which reference TRBV18 and TRBJ2-3 provide the parts outside the CDR3, is NAGVMQNPRHLVRRRGQEARLRCSPMKGHSHVYWYRQLPEEGLKFMVYLQKENIIDESGMPKERFSAEFPKEGPSILRIQQVVRGDSAAYFCASSPESTDTQYFGPGTRLTVL.

This clone is a singleton in its sample. The chain has TRBV11-2 and TRBJ2-7; D call uncertain. The V end lost 3 bases, the J end lost 3 bases, and 9 bases lay between the germline ends. The V gene's germline CDR1 is SGHAT and CDR2 FQNNGV. The CDR3 runs 13 residues. CDR3 in amino acids: CASSFSGVYEQYF. CDR3 DNA sequence: TGTGCCAGCAGCTTTTCTGGGGTCTACGAGCAGTACTTC. Based on the CDR3 plus reference TRBV11-2 and TRBJ2-7, the full variable domain is EAGVAQSPRYKIIEKRQSVAFWCNPISGHATLYWYQQILGQGPKLLIQFQNNGVVDDSQLPKDRFSAERLKGVDSTLKIQPAKLEDSAVYLCASSFSGVYEQYFGPGTRLTVT.

This chain links TRBV5-1 with TRBJ1-6, with D perhaps TRBD1 (6 bases). The ends were cut back, 4 bases at V and 9 bases at J, with 14 bases in the middle. CDR3 length: 14 residues. Germline V CDR1 and CDR2: SGHRS, YFSETQ. CDR3 residues: CASSDDRTGSPLHF. CDR3 sequence (DNA): TGCGCCAGCAGCGACGACAGGACCGGTTCACCCCTCCACTTT.

V and J are TRBV30 and TRBJ1-2; TRBD1 agrees at 12 bases. CDR3 length equals 13 residues. The germline gives CDR1 GTSNPN, CDR2 SVGIG (reference sequence). J was trimmed by 6 bases and V by 3 bases; bases with no gene match: 2. CDR3 amino acids: CAWRGQGANGYTF. The CDR3 nucleotides read TGTGCCTGGAGGGGACAGGGGGCGAATGGCTACACCTTC.

The chain uses TRBV6-1 and TRBJ1-5; unclear D gene. Trimming shortened V by 8 bases and J by 3 bases, and 17 bases separated the two germline ends. The CDR3 runs to 15 residues. CDR1 and CDR2 from the germline V gene are MNHNS and SASEGT. The CDR3 sequence: CASSRVLINNQPQHF. The CDR3 nucleotides are TGTGCCAGCTCGCGAGTTTTGATAAACAATCAGCCCCAGCATTTT.

V and J are TRBV12-5 and TRBJ1-5; D is uncertain. The ends were cut back, 8 bases at V and 2 bases at J, with 13 bases in the middle. The CDR3 extends over 14 amino acids. The germline V gene has CDR1 LGHNT and CDR2 FRNRAP. This CDR3 reads CASTGGEGNQPQHF. CDR3 DNA sequence: TGTGCTAGTACGGGCGGGGAAGGCAATCAGCCCCAGCATTTT. Looking up the rest from reference TRBV12-5 and TRBJ1-5 gives the full variable domain: DARVTQTPRHKVTEMGQEVTMRCQPILGHNTVFWYRQTMMQGLELLAYFRNRAPLDDSGMPKDRFSAEMPDATLATLKIQPSEPRDSAVYFCASTGGEGNQPQHFGDGTRLSIL.

In nucleotides, the CDR3 is TGTGCCAGCAGTTACCAGGGTCCCAGGGGCCAGTACTTC. It encodes CASSYQGPRGQYF. The chain is built from TRBV6-5 and TRBJ2-5, with D possibly TRBD1 on 6 matching bases. CDR3 length: 13 amino acids. The V and J ends lost 2 bases and 10 bases respectively, with 14 bases between them. Germline values: CDR1 MNHEY, CDR2 SVGAGI.

The chain uses TRBV15 and TRBJ1-5, with D unresolved. The V end was cut by 1 base, the J end by 4 bases, with 8 bases between. The CDR3 loop spans 14 amino acids. Germline CDR1 LNHNV, CDR2 YYDKDF (reference sequence). CDR3 nucleotides: TGTGCCACCAGCAGAGCAGGCGGAAATCAGCCCCAGCATTTT. Its protein product is CATSRAGGNQPQHF.

The chain employs TRBV5-1 and TRBJ1-2, with a possible D match to TRBD1 (5 bases). The CDR3 is 14 residues long. V dropped 0 bases and J dropped 4 bases, with 10 bases sitting between them. CDR1 is SGHRS and CDR2 is YFSETQ in the germline V gene. CDR3 sequence reads: CASSLGDSSYGYTF. The CDR3 nucleotides are TGCGCCAGCAGCTTGGGCGACAGTTCCTATGGCTACACCTTC.

This clone appeared once. The gene calls are TRBV5-6 and TRBJ1-1; D is uncertain. This CDR3 comprises 14 residues. V was shortened by 3 bases and J by 0 bases, with 9 bases between the two germline ends. The germline gives CDR1 SGHDT, CDR2 YYEEEE. This chain's CDR3 is CASSSQLMNTEAFF. The DNA of the CDR3 is TGTGCCAGCAGCTCACAGCTCATGAACACTGAAGCTTTCTTT.

The rearrangement joins TRBV18 to TRBJ2-7, with D hard to call. Germline V lookup: CDR1 KGHSH, CDR2 LQKENI. The CDR3 sequence is 14 residues long. Trimming stripped 2 bases from V and 1 base from J, with 9 bases between. The CDR3 here is CASSPGALSYEQYF. CDR3 DNA: TGTGCCAGCTCACCAGGAGCGCTTTCCTACGAGCAGTACTTC.

The CDR3 here is CASRISGGGSTDTQYF. CDR3 bases: TGTGCCAGTAGGATTAGCGGGGGGGGAAGCACAGATACGCAGTATTTT. The rearrangement links TRBV19 to TRBJ2-3, with 11 bases lining up with TRBD2. The germline CDR1 and CDR2 sequences are LNHDA and SQIVND (reference sequence). The junction had 5 bases not matched to a gene; V was cut back by 6 bases and J by 0 bases. The CDR3 has 16 residues.

The chain joins TRBV7-2 to TRBJ1-1; no firm D call. V was clipped by 5 bases and J by 0 bases, with 13 bases between them. The germline gives CDR1 SGHTA, CDR2 FQGNSA. This CDR3 spans 15 amino acids. CDR3 sequence: CASSPQEFLNTEAFF. CDR3 nucleotides: TGTGCCAGCAGCCCCCAAGAGTTCTTGAACACTGAAGCTTTCTTT.

The rearrangement joins TRBV5-5 to TRBJ1-2, with unresolved D. CDR3 size: 13 residues. Trimming took 4 bases from V and 8 from J, leaving 15 bases between them. Looked up from germline, CDR1 is SGHKS and CDR2 is YYEKEE (reference sequence). The CDR3 DNA reads as TGTGCCAGCAGCCGTTCAGACCCCCAAGGCTACACCTTC. Its translation is CASSRSDPQGYTF.

This clone was counted once. The chain has TRBV5-1 and TRBJ1-1; 9 bases match TRBD1. J was trimmed by 1 base and V by 4 bases; bases with no gene match: 5. Germline V gene sequence: CDR1 SGHRS, CDR2 YFSETQ. The CDR3 extends over 15 amino acids. The DNA for the CDR3 is TGCGCCAGCAGCCCATGGGGACAGGGGAACACTGAAGCTTTCTTT. This translates into CASSPWGQGNTEAFF.

The V and J genes are TRBV6-5 and TRBJ1-1; D is ambiguous. This CDR3 spans 13 amino acids. V shed 5 bases and J shed 9 bases, with 16 bases lying between them. Germline values: CDR1 MNHEY, CDR2 SVGAGI. This CDR3 is CASSPQASKQAFF. The CDR3 bases are TGTGCCAGCAGTCCGCAGGCATCGAAGCAAGCTTTCTTT.